The rows below give T cell receptor beta chains drawn from one sample of a study of breast tumors, draining lymph nodes, adjacent tissues. Using its own MiXCR run on the multiplex PCR reads, TCRdb lists one record per CDR3 protein. The repertoire includes some 130,000 distinct CDR3 sequences, about a fifth of them detected once, and 2.6% sits in the top ten. Source material: axillary lymph node tissue. These receptors all come from a female donor with breast cancer. Some clones in this sample may be carry-over from other donors' samples. CDR3s leave out the opening cysteine and the closing phenylalanine or tryptophan. Size is stated for part of the rows, as once, few or many counts, or as a class when the clone is expanded.

>-|TRBJ2-1|TRBV27
ASSYSVPYNEQS
>many|TRBJ2-3|TRBV7-3
ASSLIGATDTQY
>-|TRBJ1-1|TRBV11-2
ASSLGSVNTEAF
>-|TRBJ2-7|TRBV28
ASSFNGPYEQY
>many|TRBJ1-2|TRBV5-4
ASSKRTGHGYT
>-|TRBJ2-1|TRBV30
AWSSRTSGSNKAYNEQF
>many|TRBJ2-1|TRBV20-1
SASRLAPNNEQF
>many|TRBJ1-5|TRBV7-9
ASSFGDQPQH
>many|TRBJ2-3|TRBV20-1
SAGQGNSDTQY
>many|TRBJ1-5|TRBV20-1
SAALPGLSNQPQH
>many|TRBJ2-2|TRBV4-3
ASSHRQGVGELF